The rows below give T cell receptor beta chains drawn from one sample of a study of human T cells and chemical hapten exposure. TCRdb re-derived calls from the RACE reads in MiXCR, one entry per CDR3 protein. The table shows more than 300,000 distinct CDR3 sequences, with 4% to 6% occurring only once. The sample consisted of whole blood, taken in connection with sensitization to the hapten diphenylcyclopropenone (DPC). These receptors were collected from a woman aged 45 to 65 with alopecia areata. Some clones in this sample may be carry-over from other donors' samples. Each CDR3 is given with its conserved first and last residue. D genes are given only for firm matches. Expanded clones are given a class, and other clones once, few, many or no size at all.

V gene	D gene	clone size	J gene	CDR3 protein	CDR3 DNA
TRBV4-3	-	many	TRBJ2-3	CASSQDYASPPTDTQYF	TGCGCCAGCAGCCAAGATTACGCCAGTCCCCCCACAGATACGCAGTATTTT
TRBV27	-	-	TRBJ2-3	CASSFGGLAPDTQYF	TGTGCCAGCAGTTTTGGTGGGCTAGCTCCAGATACGCAGTATTTT
TRBV18	-	many	TRBJ2-3	CASSPPGADTQYF	TGTGCCAGCTCACCACCGGGGGCAGATACGCAGTATTTT
TRBV5-1	TRBD1	few	TRBJ2-7	CASSLEPGGTYEQYF	TGCGCCAGCAGCTTGGAGCCAGGGGGCACCTACGAGCAGTACTTC
TRBV11-2	TRBD2	few	TRBJ2-3	CASSLSGLAGTDTQYF	TGTGCCAGCAGCTTATCCGGACTAGCGGGCACAGATACGCAGTATTTT
TRBV5-1	TRBD1	few	TRBJ1-4	CASSRGQDRSSTNEKLFF	TGCGCCAGCAGTCGAGGACAGGACCGATCATCAACTAATGAAAAACTGTTTTTT
TRBV7-6	-	many	TRBJ1-1	CASSPGAFTEAFF	TGTGCCAGCAGCCCGGGAGCCTTCACTGAAGCTTTCTTT
TRBV2	-	many	TRBJ1-1	CASRTDSVIAEAFF	TGTGCCAGCAGGACCGACAGTGTAATTGCTGAAGCTTTCTTT
TRBV11-2	-	many	TRBJ1-1	CASSSNTEAFF	TGTGCCAGCAGTTCCAACACTGAAGCTTTCTTT
TRBV29-1	-	many	TRBJ1-2	CSAFRGGDGYTF	TGCAGCGCTTTTAGAGGGGGAGATGGCTACACCTTC
TRBV18	-	many	TRBJ2-3	CASSPRSDTQYF	TGTGCCAGCTCACCACGTTCCGATACGCAGTATTTT
TRBV7-9	-	-	TRBJ1-4	CASSLTRGATNEKLFF	TGTGCCAGCAGCTTAACCAGGGGTGCAACTAATGAAAAACTGTTTTTT
TRBV20-1	-	few	TRBJ2-3	CSGGTALTDTQYF	TGCAGTGGGGGGACTGCCTTAACAGATACGCAGTATTTT
TRBV7-8	-	many	TRBJ2-1	CASSLLAEQFF	TGTGCCAGCAGCTTATTGGCTGAGCAGTTCTTC
TRBV6-5	-	few	TRBJ2-3	CASQTADTQYF	TGTGCCAGCCAGACCGCAGATACGCAGTATTTT
TRBV5-6	TRBD1	-	TRBJ2-7	CASSGLQGLEQYF	TGTGCCAGCAGCGGGTTACAGGGGCTAGAGCAGTACTTC
TRBV5-1	TRBD1	few	TRBJ2-3	CASSRGQGQTDTQYF	TGCGCCAGCAGCCGTGGACAGGGGCAGACAGATACGCAGTATTTT
TRBV25-1	TRBD1	many	TRBJ1-6	CASSEWAGGNSPLHF	TGTGCCAGCAGTGAATGGGCAGGGGGTAATTCACCCCTCCACTTT
TRBV13	TRBD2	many	TRBJ2-3	CASSSSLAGRPTDTQYF	TGTGCCAGCAGCTCCTCACTAGCGGGGCGTCCCACAGATACGCAGTATTTT
TRBV29-1	TRBD1	few	TRBJ1-2	CSVPSGTGSYGYTF	TGCAGCGTTCCGTCCGGGACAGGATCTTATGGCTACACCTTC
TRBV5-4	TRBD1	many	TRBJ2-7	CASSSPGQGNYEQYF	TGTGCCAGCAGCTCCCCGGGACAGGGGAACTACGAGCAGTACTTC
TRBV20-1	TRBD2	many	TRBJ2-3	CSARLGRAKDTQYF	TGCAGTGCTAGACTCGGGAGGGCAAAAGATACGCAGTATTTT
TRBV30	-	-	TRBJ1-1	CAWSREAKAFF	TGTGCCTGGAGTCGCGAGGCGAAAGCTTTCTTT
TRBV12-5	-	many	TRBJ2-7	CASGLDITEQYF	TGTGCTAGTGGTTTGGACATCACCGAGCAGTACTTC
TRBV12-3/TRBV12-4	TRBD1	many	TRBJ1-2	CASSTTGIDGYTF	TGTGCCAGCAGCACGACAGGGATTGATGGCTACACCTTC
TRBV10-3	-	many	TRBJ2-7	CAGPRDILYEQYF	TGTGCCGGCCCCCGGGACATTCTCTACGAGCAGTACTTC
TRBV21-1	-	-	TRBJ1-5	CASSFRPLRGRPPNQPQHF	TGTGCCAGCAGCTTCCGTCCCCTAAGGGGAAGGCCACCGAATCAGCCCCAGCATTTT
TRBV7-9	-	-	TRBJ2-1	CASGLGAVNEQFF	TGTGCCAGCGGCTTAGGAGCTGTCAATGAGCAGTTCTTC
TRBV10-3	TRBD1	few	TRBJ1-2	CAITGQGKDGYTF	TGTGCCATCACCGGACAGGGGAAGGATGGCTACACCTTC
TRBV5-1	TRBD1	few	TRBJ1-1	CASSFETGTEAFF	TGCGCCAGCAGCTTTGAGACAGGGACTGAAGCTTTCTTT
TRBV7-2	-	-	TRBJ2-3	CASSSGTIRADTQYF	TGTGCCAGCAGCTCCGGGACGATCCGAGCAGATACGCAGTATTTT
TRBV7-2	-	-	TRBJ1-5	CASSLRAINQPQHF	TGTGCCAGCAGCTTACGGGCGATTAATCAGCCCCAGCATTTT
TRBV3-1	-	many	TRBJ2-3	CASSQSDTQYF	TGTGCCAGCAGCCAATCGGATACGCAGTATTTT
TRBV6-6	TRBD1	many	TRBJ2-2	CASIPQGMGGELFF	TGTGCCAGCATACCACAGGGGATGGGCGGGGAGCTGTTTTTT
TRBV20-1	-	many	TRBJ1-2	CSVVGYNGYTF	TGCAGTGTGGTCGGGTACAATGGCTACACCTTC
TRBV3-1	-	many	TRBJ1-1	CASSPDPRPTEAFF	TGTGCCAGCAGCCCGGACCCCCGCCCCACTGAAGCTTTCTTT
TRBV4-3	TRBD1	many	TRBJ2-7	CASSPGTGGVDEQYF	TGCGCCAGCAGCCCCGGGACAGGGGGCGTCGACGAGCAGTACTTC
TRBV14	-	-	TRBJ1-4	CASSQPSQSTNEKLFF	TGTGCCAGCAGCCAACCGTCTCAATCAACTAATGAAAAACTGTTTTTT
TRBV5-4	-	few	TRBJ1-2	CASSLGPGSGGYTF	TGTGCCAGCAGCTTGGGACCGGGGTCAGGAGGCTACACCTTC
TRBV7-8	-	few	TRBJ2-4	CASSLAVQINIQYF	TGTGCCAGCAGCTTAGCGGTGCAGATAAACATTCAGTACTTC
TRBV6-6	TRBD2	many	TRBJ2-3	CASSYTGLAGVTDTQYF	TGTGCCAGCAGTTACACGGGACTAGCGGGGGTTACAGATACGCAGTATTTT
TRBV19	-	few	TRBJ1-2	CASSISGLSYTF	TGTGCCAGTAGTATAAGCGGACTGAGCTACACCTTC
TRBV24-1	TRBD2	-	TRBJ2-3	CATSDRSSGDTDTQYF	TGTGCCACCAGTGATCGGTCTAGCGGGGACACAGATACGCAGTATTTT
TRBV7-2	-	-	TRBJ1-2	CASSLDPAGNYGYTF	TGTGCCAGCAGCTTAGATCCCGCAGGGAACTATGGCTACACCTTC
TRBV7-9	-	few	TRBJ2-3	CASSGSFGEPDTQYF	TGTGCCAGCAGCGGATCCTTTGGGGAGCCAGATACGCAGTATTTT
TRBV7-2	-	many	TRBJ2-1	CASSQMTTLYNEQFF	TGTGCCAGCAGCCAGATGACTACGTTATACAATGAGCAGTTCTTC
TRBV5-6	TRBD1	many	TRBJ1-2	CASSGGTGGLNYGYTF	TGTGCCAGCAGCGGTGGGACAGGAGGTTTGAACTATGGCTACACCTTC
TRBV6-5	-	many	TRBJ2-7	CASSYTQGKQYF	TGTGCCAGCAGTTACACGCAGGGAAAGCAGTACTTC
TRBV10-3	-	many	TRBJ2-3	CAIKLKDTSTDTQYF	TGTGCCATTAAACTGAAGGATACCAGCACAGATACGCAGTATTTT
TRBV11-2	-	-	TRBJ1-3	CASSQGLYSGNTIYF	TGTGCCAGCAGCCAGGGACTGTACTCTGGAAACACCATATATTTT
TRBV20-1	-	few	TRBJ2-7	CSAPPPMGAYEQYF	TGCAGTGCGCCTCCCCCCATGGGAGCCTACGAGCAGTACTTC
TRBV28	-	many	TRBJ2-7	CASSLSPDGSYEQYF	TGTGCCAGCAGTTTATCTCCGGACGGCTCCTACGAGCAGTACTTC
TRBV3-1	-	-	TRBJ1-2	CASSQVPARNYGYTF	TGTGCCAGCAGCCAAGTACCCGCACGGAACTATGGCTACACCTTC
TRBV20-1	TRBD2	many	TRBJ2-1	CSAPPRTSGREQFF	TGCAGTGCCCCGCCCCGGACTAGCGGGAGGGAGCAGTTCTTC
TRBV12-3/TRBV12-4	-	-	TRBJ1-5	CASSFARGLGQPQHF	TGTGCCAGCAGTTTTGCGAGAGGGTTGGGTCAGCCCCAGCATTTT
TRBV5-1	-	many	TRBJ2-1	CASSLASQYEQFF	TGCGCCAGCAGCTTGGCCTCCCAATATGAGCAGTTCTTC
TRBV21-1	-	many	TRBJ2-3	CASTSKGALGGEPPTDTQYF	TGTGCCAGCACCTCAAAAGGGGCTCTCGGGGGGGAGCCCCCGACAGATACGCAGTATTTT
TRBV29-1	TRBD1	few	TRBJ1-2	CSVVDRDYTF	TGCAGCGTTGTGGACAGGGACTACACCTTC
TRBV9	-	few	TRBJ1-1	CASSPPPGGTEAFF	TGTGCCAGCAGCCCCCCGCCCGGGGGCACTGAAGCTTTCTTT
TRBV9	-	many	TRBJ2-5	CASSSRTGLETQYF	TGTGCCAGCAGCTCCCGTACGGGTTTAGAGACCCAGTACTTC